Below, 22 T cell receptor beta chains from the same sample are listed, as sequenced in a study of CD8+ T cells in alopecia areata. Sequencing relied on a cDNA template that was reverse transcribed from extracted RNA. TCRdb's table, derived via immunoSEQ multiplex PCR, lists solely in-frame clones and lacks some. The sample lists some 200,000 clones, approximately 59% occurring once. The sample in question was CD4+ T cells sorted from blood, obtained at week 0. These receptor sequences come from a human donor with alopecia areata.

The chain combines TRBV4-1 with TRBJ2-3; possible D gene TRBD2, 5 bases. Germline CDR1 MGHRA, CDR2 YSYEKL. The CDR3 loop spans 14 amino acids. V shed 0 bases and J shed 5 bases, with 9 bases lying between them. The CDR3 loop reads CASSQDYGRDTQYF. Here the CDR3 DNA reads TGCGCCAGCAGCCAAGACTATGGGAGAGATACGCAGTATTTT.

The chain joins TRBV27 to TRBJ1-2, with TRBD1 matching 8 bases. CDR1 is MNHEY and CDR2 is SMNVEV in the germline V gene (reference sequence). The J segment lost 5 bases and the V segment lost 5 bases, leaving 10 bases of the junction unmatched. The CDR3 runs to 15 residues. CDR3 coding DNA: TGTGCCAGCAGTGTCCACCAGGGGGCGGAGTATGGCTACACCTTC. It encodes CASSVHQGAEYGYTF.

The J gene is TRBJ2-5, the V gene TRBV9; D possibly uses TRBD1 or TRBD2 (5 bases each). Germline V CDR1 and CDR2: SGDLS, YYNGEE. Trimming cost V 3 bases and J 0 bases, with 9 bases left between them. CDR3 length: 14 residues. CDR3 region: CASSAGRHQETQYF. CDR3 sequence (DNA): TGTGCCAGCAGCGCGGGACGGCACCAAGAGACCCAGTACTTC.

V is TRBV29-1 and J is TRBJ2-5; the match to TRBD1 covers 7 bases. Per germline, CDR1 SQVTM and CDR2 ANQGSEA. V gave up 5 bases and J gave up 2 bases; unmatched junction bases: 5. This CDR3 comprises 13 residues. The DNA for the CDR3 is TGCAGCGTTACCGGGACAGAGCAAGAGACCCAGTACTTC. It yields the protein CSVTGTEQETQYF.

The V and J genes are TRBV4-2 and TRBJ1-2; TRBD1 might be the D (5 bases). V lost 0 bases to trimming and J lost 4 bases, with 15 bases between them. CDR1 and CDR2 from the germline V gene are LGHNA and YNFKEQ. The CDR3 contains 16 residues. The CDR3 coding sequence is TGTGCCAGCAGCCAAGATCCGCAGGGAGGGTCCTATGGCTACACCTTC. It specifies CASSQDPQGGSYGYTF.

This clone was counted a few times. The chain employs TRBV14 and TRBJ2-3; D not certain. V was shortened by 4 bases and J by 5 bases, with 4 bases between the two germline ends. CDR3 length: 11 residues. Germline values: CDR1 SGHDN, CDR2 FVKESK. The CDR3 sequence is CASSPLDTQYF. The DNA for the CDR3 is TGTGCCAGCAGCCCCTTAGATACGCAGTATTTT.

The chain's CDR3 is CASSGLTSYEQYF. The CDR3 DNA reads as TGTGCCAGCAGCGGGCTTACTTCCTACGAGCAGTACTTC. The chain joins TRBV2 to TRBJ2-7, with D unclear. Deletions cut 6 bases from V and 1 base from J, with 10 bases between. The germline gives CDR1 SNHLY, CDR2 FYNNEI. The CDR3 has 13 residues.

The sample holds a few counts of this clone. V usage is TRBV6-1 and J usage is TRBJ2-3; either TRBD1 or TRBD2 may supply D (5 bases each). The germline V and J ends were trimmed by 4 bases and 2 bases, with 16 bases remaining between them. CDR1 and CDR2 from the germline V gene are MNHNS and SASEGT. There are 16 residues in the CDR3. The CDR3 loop reads CASSGILGRNTDTQYF. CDR3 nucleotides: TGTGCCAGCAGTGGGATTTTGGGACGGAACACAGATACGCAGTATTTT.

The chain recombines TRBV9 with TRBJ1-2, with unresolved D. The germline CDR1 and CDR2 sequences are SGDLS and YYNGEE. This CDR3 has 14 residues. V gave up 0 bases and J gave up 7 bases, with 13 bases separating them. This CDR3 is CASSVVVDRSGYTF. The CDR3 nucleotides read TGTGCCAGCAGCGTAGTGGTAGATAGGTCTGGCTACACCTTC. Full variable domain (missing parts from reference TRBV9 and TRBJ1-2): DSGVTQTPKHLITATGQRVTLRCSPRSGDLSVYWYQQSLDQGLQFLIQYYNGEERAKGNILERFSAQQFPDLHSELNLSSLELGDSALYFCASSVVVDRSGYTFGSGTRLTVV.

This clone has only a few counts. The V and J genes are TRBV19 and TRBJ2-7; D may be TRBD1 (6 bases). Germline V gene data show CDR1 as LNHDA and CDR2 as SQIVND (reference sequence). This CDR3 contains 15 residues. V lost 3 bases, J lost 6 bases, and 18 bases lay in between. For the CDR3, the DNA is TGTGCCAGTAGTATCGACGACAGGTCGGTGCGCGAGCAGTACTTC. It encodes CASSIDDRSVREQYF.

V usage is TRBV6-5 and J usage is TRBJ1-1, with TRBD1 as a possible D gene (6 bases). This CDR3 spans 15 amino acids. Deletions cut 2 bases from V and 4 bases from J, with 14 bases between. Germline V gives CDR1 MNHEY, CDR2 SVGAGI. The CDR3 here is CASSYRTGFLTEAFF. CDR3 in DNA: TGTGCCAGCAGTTACCGAACAGGGTTTCTCACTGAAGCTTTCTTT.

The chain combines TRBV29-1 with TRBJ2-7; possible D gene TRBD2, 5 bases. The CDR3 has 13 residues. In germline, CDR1 is SQVTM, CDR2 ANQGSEA. V shed 0 bases and J shed 3 bases, with 9 bases lying between them. In DNA form, the CDR3 reads TGCAGCGTTGAAGATGCTGGGAGCTACGAGCAGTACTTC. Translation: CSVEDAGSYEQYF.

CDR3 in amino acids: CASSYSGGVADGYTF. For the CDR3, the DNA is TGTGCCAGCAGTTACTCAGGTGGGGTGGCAGATGGCTACACCTTC. The chain joins TRBV6-5 to TRBJ1-2; D is unresolved. V lost 0 bases and J lost 6, with 14 bases in between. The CDR3 has 15 amino acids. CDR1 and CDR2 from the germline V gene are MNHEY and SVGAGI.

As for this clone: The sample carries other DNA sequences with the same CDR3. This chain uses TRBV2 with TRBJ2-1, with D possibly being TRBD2 (6 bases). CDR1 and CDR2 (germline): SNHLY, FYNNEI. Trimming left V 6 bases short and J 9 bases short, with 12 bases between. The CDR3 contains 12 residues. CDR3 sequence (DNA): TGTGCCAGCAGCTGGACTATGGTTGAGCAGTTCTTC. It codes for CASSWTMVEQFF.

The chain links TRBV9 to TRBJ1-6; D call uncertain. The CDR3 runs to 12 residues. Germline assignment: CDR1 SGDLS and CDR2 YYNGEE. Trimming left V 4 bases short and J 10 bases short, with 9 bases between. CDR3: CASSHGVSPLHF. In DNA, the CDR3 is TGTGCCAGCAGCCATGGGGTCTCACCCCTCCACTTT.

V and J are TRBV18 and TRBJ2-5, with TRBD1 matching 8 bases. The germline CDR1 and CDR2 sequences are KGHSH and LQKENI. The CDR3 is 14 amino acids. Trimming at V came to 2 bases and at J to 7 bases, leaving 6 bases not matched to a gene. As DNA, the CDR3 is TGTGCCAGCTCACCAACGGACAGGGTGGGGACCCAGTACTTC. It is translated as CASSPTDRVGTQYF.

This clone showed up many times. V and J are TRBV4-1 and TRBJ2-4; no clear D. This CDR3 is 17 amino acids long. V was trimmed by 0 bases and J by 0 bases, leaving 12 bases between them. The germline V gene encodes CDR1 MGHRA and CDR2 YSYEKL. The CDR3 reads CASSQDLNQAAKNIQYF. The CDR3 nucleotides read TGCGCCAGCAGCCAAGATCTTAACCAGGCAGCCAAAAACATTCAGTACTTC.

This clone was seen only a few times. The chain links TRBV25-1 to TRBJ1-4, with 11 bases lining up with TRBD1. The V and J ends lost 5 bases and 11 bases, in that order; junction bases with no gene match: 4. The CDR3 contains 13 residues. From germline, CDR1 is MGHDK and CDR2 SYGVNS. Written as DNA, the CDR3 is TGTGCCAGCAGTTGGACAGGGGGCGAGAAACTGTTTTTT. Encoded protein: CASSWTGGEKLFF.

In this sample, this clone turned up a few times. This chain joins TRBV19 and TRBJ1-3; TRBD1 might be the D (5 bases). The CDR3 runs 14 residues. Germline loops: CDR1 LNHDA, CDR2 SQIVND (reference sequence). Trimming removed 6 bases at V and 2 bases at J, with 11 bases between. The CDR3 sequence: CASSARGTGNTIYF. The DNA of the CDR3 is TGTGCCAGTAGCGCCCGGGGGACTGGAAACACCATATATTTT.

This clone was picked up one time. The chain has TRBV6-6 and TRBJ1-2; 9 nucleotides match TRBD1. Germline assignment: CDR1 MNHNY and CDR2 SVGAGI (reference sequence). The CDR3 runs to 14 residues. The V segment lost 0 bases and the J segment 8 bases; nucleotides outside the gene matches: 4. The CDR3 coding sequence is TGTGCCAGCAGTTACTCGGGACAGGGTGGAGGCTACACCTTC. Translated, it gives CASSYSGQGGGYTF.

The chain is built from TRBV15 and TRBJ2-3; D ambiguous. V lost 5 bases, J lost 5 bases, and 17 bases lay in between. Germline values: CDR1 LNHNV, CDR2 YYDKDF (reference sequence). This CDR3 comprises 15 residues. Here the CDR3 DNA reads TGTGCCACCAGCCTTTACAGTGTGACGCAAGATACGCAGTATTTT. Its protein is CATSLYSVTQDTQYF.

The gene calls are TRBV29-1 and TRBJ1-2; D ambiguous. The CDR3 length is 15 residues. Trimming removed 3 bases from V and 4 bases from J, with 18 bases in between. The germline CDR1 and CDR2 sequences are SQVTM and ANQGSEA. CDR3 DNA sequence: TGCAGCGTTGACTATGCGGCAGGCCGCCCCTATGGCTACACCTTC. Translating gives CSVDYAAGRPYGYTF.